Given below is one T cell receptor beta chain in context. Using immunoSEQ multiplex PCR, the repertoire was profiled, and TCRdb retains in-frame clones only, with some absent. The data hold 3,500 to 4,500 clones, with approximately 42% observed a single time. This sample was included in a study of CXCR4 blockade with PD-1 therapy in pancreatic cancer. V lost 6 bases, J lost 2 bases, and 10 bases lay in between. This CDR3 has 13 amino acids. Germline CDR1 KGHSH, CDR2 LQKENI. The receptor's source is a human donor with pancreatic ductal adenocarcinoma. This chain joins TRBV18 and TRBJ1-2; D remains ambiguous. Material for sequencing was tumor tissue. The CDR3 sequence: CASSTDFNYGYTF. The CDR3 DNA sequence: TGTGCCAGCTCGACGGACTTCAACTATGGCTACACCTTC.